Shown below are 5 T cell receptor beta chains from a single sample sequenced in a study of blood T cell repertoires in COVID-19. Sequencing used immunoSEQ multiplex PCR; TCRdb keeps in-frame clones, though not all of them. The top ten hold approximately 6% of the sample, which has approximately 110,000 clones, around four fifths seen once. Sequenced sample: peripheral blood. The receptors here all came from an elderly man with COVID-19, enrolled during active disease.

Only a few counts were recorded for this clone. V and J are TRBV5-4 and TRBJ1-1, with 7 bases fitting TRBD1. The germline V gene encodes CDR1 SGHNT and CDR2 YYREEE (reference sequence). The V segment lost 4 bases and the J segment 1 base; nucleotides outside the gene matches: 7. The CDR3 length is 15 residues. DNA of the CDR3: TGTGCCAGCAGCGCGGGACAGTGGGGGAACACTGAAGCTTTCTTT. This sequence encodes CASSAGQWGNTEAFF.

The V call is TRBV5-8, the J call TRBJ2-5; TRBD2 aligns across 11 bases. From germline, CDR1 is SGHTS and CDR2 YDEGEE. The CDR3 covers 16 residues. V shed 2 bases and J 2 bases; nucleotides not matched to a gene: 5. The CDR3 coding sequence is TGTGCCAGCAGCTTCTCCAGGACTAGCGGGCAAGAGACCCAGTACTTC. It codes for CASSFSRTSGQETQYF.

This clone was seen a single time. The chain employs TRBV18 and TRBJ2-7; 9 bases align to TRBD2. The V segment lost 5 bases and the J segment 2 bases; nucleotides outside the gene matches: 13. The germline V gene has CDR1 KGHSH and CDR2 LQKENI. The CDR3 covers 17 residues. The DNA of the CDR3 is TGTGCCAGCTCAGCCGCTCTAGGATCTAGCGGGGCCTACGAGCAGTACTTC. It is translated as CASSAALGSSGAYEQYF.

The V call is TRBV11-2, the J call TRBJ1-1; 10 nucleotides match TRBD1. V shed 5 bases, J shed 6 bases, and the junction held 9 bases outside the gene matches. The CDR3 runs to 15 residues. CDR1 is SGHAT, CDR2 FQNNGV, per germline. CDR3 sequence (DNA): TGTGCCAGCAGCCCGTGGGACAGGGGAAAAGCTGAAGCTTTCTTT. Amino acids: CASSPWDRGKAEAFF. The full variable domain, its missing parts supplied by reference TRBV11-2 and TRBJ1-1, is EAGVAQSPRYKIIEKRQSVAFWCNPISGHATLYWYQQILGQGPKLLIQFQNNGVVDDSQLPKDRFSAERLKGVDSTLKIQPAKLEDSAVYLCASSPWDRGKAEAFFGQGTRLTVV.

This clone came up many times. This chain uses TRBV9 with TRBJ2-5; 7 bases are shared with TRBD1. The CDR3 totals 16 residues. Trimming at V came to 5 bases and at J to 3 bases, leaving 13 bases not matched to a gene. CDR1 and CDR2 (germline): SGDLS, YYNGEE. The CDR3 reads CASSPEIGTVKETQYF. CDR3 bases: TGTGCCAGCAGTCCTGAGATCGGGACAGTCAAAGAGACCCAGTACTTC. The variable domain in full, with the rest retrieved from reference TRBV9 and TRBJ2-5, is DSGVTQTPKHLITATGQRVTLRCSPRSGDLSVYWYQQSLDQGLQFLIQYYNGEERAKGNILERFSAQQFPDLHSELNLSSLELGDSALYFCASSPEIGTVKETQYFGPGTRLLVL.